This is a list of T cell receptor beta chains from one sample in a study of OX40 agonist ivuxolimab in advanced cancers. TCRdb's copy holds only in-frame clones and misses some; the assay was immunoSEQ multiplex PCR. The repertoire holds approximately 82,000 clones, with approximately 88% as singletons. Material: CD4+ or CD8+ T cells sorted from blood, obtained in a trial of the OX40 agonist ivuxolimab. The receptors stem from an adult with an advanced solid tumor such as melanoma, head and neck, liver or kidney cancer. CDR3s include the opening cysteine and the closing phenylalanine or tryptophan. D genes are given only for firm matches. Size is omitted from some rows. Given values are once, few, many or a class for expanded clones.

j_call v_call clone_size d_call cdr3_length cdr3_aa cdr3_nt
TRBJ2-3 TRBV10-1 - - 13 CASSGGAQDTQYF TGCGCCAGCAGTGGGGGGGCTCAAGATACGCAGTATTTT
TRBJ2-7 TRBV5-5 - - 13 CASSLDASSLLYF TGTGCCAGCAGCTTGGATGCCAGTTCTTTGCTGTACTTC
TRBJ1-1 TRBV18 - - 13 CASSPSAGIEAFF TGTGCCAGCTCACCGTCTGCGGGGATTGAAGCTTTCTTT
TRBJ1-3 TRBV7-8 once - 17 CASSLDRAYPAGNTIYF TGTGCCAGCAGCTTAGATCGTGCGTATCCGGCTGGAAACACCATATATTTT
TRBJ1-1 TRBV19 - - 14 CASSIWGVDTEAFF TGTGCCAGTAGTATTTGGGGGGTCGACACTGAAGCTTTCTTT
TRBJ2-3 TRBV2 - - 12 CASGSGVDTQYF TGTGCCAGCGGGAGCGGTGTAGATACGCAGTATTTT
TRBJ1-2 TRBV7-2 - - 12 CASSLGSGGYTF TGTGCCAGCAGCTTGGGTTCGGGTGGCTACACCTTC
TRBJ2-1 TRBV4-1 - - 15 CASSQGGASYNEQFF TGCGCCAGCAGCCAAGGAGGGGCCTCCTACAATGAGCAGTTCTTC
TRBJ2-2 TRBV10-3 - TRBD2 16 CAISDKTSGRTGELFF TGTGCCATCAGTGATAAGACTAGCGGGCGCACCGGGGAGCTGTTTTTT
TRBJ1-4 TRBV19 - - 14 CASRPGTVGEKLFF TGTGCCAGTCGTCCCGGGACGGTCGGCGAAAAACTGTTTTTT
TRBJ1-1 TRBV18 - - 14 CASSPNEGNTEAFF TGTGCCAGCTCACCAAACGAGGGTAACACTGAAGCTTTCTTT
TRBJ2-7 TRBV11-2 few TRBD1 15 CASSLGGTETYEQYF TGTGCCAGCAGCTTAGGGGGGACAGAGACCTACGAGCAGTACTTC
TRBJ1-4 TRBV18 - TRBD1 14 CASSRDRDNEKLFF TGTGCCAGCTCAAGGGACAGGGATAATGAAAAACTGTTTTTT
TRBJ2-5 TRBV7-9 - - 16 CASTPLGGGVPETQYF TGTGCCAGCACCCCCCTCGGGGGAGGAGTCCCAGAGACCCAGTACTTC
TRBJ2-7 TRBV27 - - 13 CASSLWGPYEQYF TGTGCCAGCAGTTTATGGGGACCCTACGAGCAGTACTTC
TRBJ2-3 TRBV6-5 - - 12 CASSYSPDTQYF TGTGCCAGCAGTTACTCCCCAGATACGCAGTATTTT
TRBJ2-7 TRBV30 - TRBD1 12 CAWSAQGYEQYF TGTGCCTGGAGTGCACAGGGGTACGAGCAGTACTTC
TRBJ1-5 TRBV2 - - 13 CASSDSGPQPQHF TGTGCCAGCAGTGATTCGGGGCCTCAGCCCCAGCATTTT
TRBJ1-4 TRBV6-1 - - 15 CASSEAGVEGEKLFF TGTGCCAGCAGTGAAGCGGGGGTCGAGGGCGAAAAACTGTTTTTT
TRBJ1-3 TRBV5-8 - - 16 CASSLDLGRVGNTIYF TGTGCCAGCAGCTTGGATTTGGGCAGGGTTGGAAACACCATATATTTT
TRBJ2-3 TRBV7-6 - TRBD1 15 CASSQGGRFTDTQYF TGTGCCAGCAGTCAAGGGGGCAGATTCACAGATACGCAGTATTTT
TRBJ2-1 TRBV5-1 - TRBD2 15 CASSLGASGQREQFF TGCGCCAGCAGCTTGGGTGCTAGCGGGCAACGCGAGCAGTTCTTC
TRBJ2-5 TRBV5-1 once TRBD1 14 CASSGTGGGETQYF TGCGCCAGCAGCGGGACAGGGGGCGGTGAGACCCAGTACTTC
TRBJ2-5 TRBV6-1 once - 12 CASKTAQETQYF TGTGCCAGCAAGACAGCCCAAGAGACCCAGTACTTC
TRBJ1-4 TRBV5-1 - - 14 CASSFGSTNEKLFF TGCGCCAGCAGCTTCGGGTCAACTAATGAAAAACTGTTTTTT
TRBJ1-2 TRBV27 - - 15 CASSPSSQGNYGYTF TGTGCCAGCAGTCCGTCGTCGCAGGGTAATTATGGCTACACCTTC
TRBJ2-1 TRBV19 - TRBD2 16 CASSGLAGHLRNEQFF TGTGCCAGCAGCGGACTAGCGGGACACCTTCGCAATGAGCAGTTCTTC
TRBJ2-7 TRBV28 - TRBD2 14 CASSLAGGPYEQYF TGTGCCAGCAGTTTAGCGGGAGGGCCGTACGAGCAGTACTTC
TRBJ2-5 TRBV7-8 - - 14 CASSYMGRSETQYF TGTGCCAGCAGCTATATGGGCCGCTCGGAGACCCAGTACTTC
TRBJ2-6 TRBV5-4 - TRBD1 13 CASSEDRDAVLTF TGTGCCAGCAGCGAGGACAGGGACGCCGTCCTGACTTTC
TRBJ2-3 TRBV2 - - 11 CASSFGDTQYF TGTGCCAGCAGTTTTGGTGATACGCAGTATTTT
TRBJ1-5 TRBV6-1 few - 16 CASSEGGGSGNQPQHF TGTGCCAGCAGTGAAGGGGGGGGGAGTGGCAATCAGCCCCAGCATTTT
TRBJ2-7 TRBV19 - - 14 CASSIGADSYEQYF TGTGCCAGTAGTATAGGGGCAGACAGCTACGAGCAGTACTTC
TRBJ2-7 TRBV5-4 - TRBD2 15 CASSQSTTSGYEQYF TGTGCCAGCAGCCAGTCAACGACTAGCGGCTACGAGCAGTACTTC
TRBJ2-1 TRBV5-1 - TRBD2 17 CASSLGGSGSSYNEQFF TGCGCCAGCAGCTTGGGCGGTAGCGGGAGTTCCTACAATGAGCAGTTCTTC
TRBJ1-3 TRBV2 once TRBD1 14 CASSLQGLRNTIYF TGTGCCAGCAGTCTACAGGGGCTTAGAAACACCATATATTTT
TRBJ2-5 TRBV7-8 - - 13 CASSTYLRETQYF TGTGCCAGCAGCACCTACCTGCGAGAGACCCAGTACTTC
TRBJ2-7 TRBV5-5 few TRBD2 15 CASSLTDSGGYEQYF TGTGCCAGCAGCCTAACTGATAGCGGGGGCTACGAGCAGTACTTC
TRBJ2-3 TRBV5-1 - TRBD2 21 CASSPRRGERLAGVEADTQYF TGCGCCAGCAGCCCGAGAAGGGGGGAGAGACTAGCGGGAGTTGAGGCAGATACGCAGTATTTT
TRBJ1-5 TRBV28 - - 14 CASSRGGSNQPQHF TGTGCCAGCAGTCGAGGGGGTAGCAATCAGCCCCAGCATTTT
TRBJ2-1 TRBV11-3 - TRBD2 13 CASRRSGINEQFF TGTGCCAGCAGACGTAGCGGGATCAATGAGCAGTTCTTC
TRBJ2-5 TRBV5-1 - - 15 CASSLLGVDQETQYF TGCGCCAGCAGCTTGCTAGGGGTTGACCAAGAGACCCAGTACTTC
TRBJ2-7 TRBV5-6 - - 11 CASSVHYEQYF TGTGCCAGCAGCGTACACTACGAGCAGTACTTC
TRBJ2-7 TRBV7-2 - TRBD1 15 CASSLAPGQGYEQYF TGTGCCAGCAGCTTAGCCCCGGGACAGGGGTACGAGCAGTACTTC
TRBJ2-7 TRBV7-3 - - 15 CASSLNPSLSYEQYF TGTGCCAGCAGCTTAAACCCTAGCTTGTCCTACGAGCAGTACTTC
TRBJ2-1 TRBV9 - - 16 CASSVDMIGVYGEQFF TGTGCCAGCAGCGTAGATATGATTGGGGTCTATGGTGAGCAGTTCTTC
TRBJ2-1 TRBV5-1 - TRBD2 13 CASRASGNNEQFF TGCGCCAGCAGGGCTAGCGGGAACAATGAGCAGTTCTTC
TRBJ1-1 TRBV7-8 - - 14 CASSLVSKNTEAFF TGTGCCAGCAGCTTAGTGTCGAAGAACACTGAAGCTTTCTTT
TRBJ2-3 TRBV5-8 - - 14 CASSLWLNTDTQYF TGTGCCAGCAGCTTATGGTTGAACACAGATACGCAGTATTTT
TRBJ1-2 TRBV6-1 - TRBD1 15 CASSPPGQGAEGYTF TGTGCCAGCAGTCCCCCGGGACAGGGGGCGGAGGGCTACACCTTC
TRBJ1-5 TRBV5-1 - - 17 CASSSGPVSGSNQPQHF TGCGCCAGCAGCTCCGGGCCGGTTTCGGGTAGCAATCAGCCCCAGCATTTT
TRBJ2-2 TRBV6-5 - - 14 CASRRGVDTGELFF TGTGCCAGCAGGAGGGGGGTCGACACCGGGGAGCTGTTTTTT
TRBJ2-2 TRBV11-3 - TRBD1 18 CASGYLNLGQGAIGELFF TGTGCCAGCGGCTACCTCAACCTTGGACAGGGGGCGATCGGGGAGCTGTTTTTT
TRBJ2-7 TRBV6-5 - TRBD2 15 CASSPPGLAVREQYF TGTGCCAGCAGTCCTCCGGGACTAGCAGTCCGCGAGCAGTACTTC
TRBJ2-3 TRBV10-2 - - 17 CASSESGGAEITDTQYF TGCGCCAGCAGTGAGTCCGGTGGAGCGGAGATCACAGATACGCAGTATTTT
TRBJ1-2 TRBV25-1 - - 17 CASSELGLGGRNYGYTF TGTGCCAGCAGTGAATTGGGTTTGGGGGGAAGAAACTATGGCTACACCTTC